This TCR beta chain was captured in a study of cytomegalovirus exposure and HLA in healthy donors. Study as a whole: Earlier, about 180 million T cells were analyzed, and about 120 million unique TCR beta sequences were found among them. The study, taken as a whole, reports: Common viral pathogens seemed to be connected with several of the most significant clusters, according to a later analysis. Indistinguishable V segments such as TRBV6-2 and TRBV6-3 were excluded. Later work found most CMV-associated TCR beta chains apparently HLA-restricted.

After removal of 7 bases from V and 6 bases from J, the junction contained 10 bases not matched to a gene. Germline CDR1 and CDR2: MDHEN and SYDVKM. The CDR3 sequence is 14 residues long. Amplification used 60 Vbeta primers and 13 Jbeta primers. Data came from immunoSEQ multiplex PCR; TCRdb stores just in-frame clones and leaves some out. The sample lists about 150,000 clones; over 70% were seen once. On this clone itself: Its antigen is unidentified.

Material for sequencing was PBMCs. The TCR comes from a male donor in good health and CMV-seronegative. J is TRBJ2-3 and V is TRBV28; 7 positions match TRBD1. Here the CDR3 DNA reads TGTGCCAGCACCCGAGGGGGCTTCTCGGATACGCAGTATTTT. Protein sequence: CASTRGGFSDTQYF.